A single sample is the source of the 32 T cell receptor beta chains below, sequenced in a study of blood T cell repertoires in COVID-19. The method was immunoSEQ multiplex PCR; TCRdb's version includes in-frame clones alone and lacks a portion of them. The sample records approximately 150,000 clones, 80% to 85% being singletons. The sequenced sample consisted of peripheral blood. These TCRs come from a man in his sixties or seventies with active or convalescent COVID-19.

V gene TRBV5-1 combines with J gene TRBJ2-1; 15 nucleotides agree with TRBD2. CDR3 size: 15 residues. V dropped 5 bases and J dropped 7; count of bases not matched to a gene: 4. Germline V gives CDR1 SGHRS, CDR2 YFSETQ. CDR3 coding DNA: TGCGCCAGCAGTGGACTAGCGGGAGGGGGAAATGAGCAGTTCTTC. Protein product: CASSGLAGGGNEQFF. Complete variable domain (other parts from reference TRBV5-1 and TRBJ2-1): KAGVTQTPRYLIKTRGQQVTLSCSPISGHRSVSWYQQTPGQGLQFLFEYFSETQRNKGNFPGRFSGRQFSNSRSEMNVSTLELGDSALYLCASSGLAGGGNEQFFGPGTRLTVL.

This clone was recorded many times. This chain joins TRBV19 and TRBJ1-2; D unresolved. Germline CDR1 and CDR2: LNHDA and SQIVND (reference sequence). V dropped 6 bases and J dropped 2 bases, with 16 bases sitting between them. The CDR3 is 15 amino acids. CDR3 amino acids: CASSAETEGNYGYTF. The CDR3 DNA reads as TGTGCCAGTAGCGCCGAAACGGAGGGAAACTATGGCTACACCTTC.

V and J are TRBV28 and TRBJ1-6; D gene ambiguous. Between the trimmed V and J ends, which lost 6 bases and 8 bases, there was a span of 23 bases. The CDR3 covers 17 residues. CDR1 is MDHEN, CDR2 SYDVKM, per germline. The CDR3: CASREAAWALEDSPLHF. In DNA form, the CDR3 reads TGTGCCAGCAGGGAGGCCGCGTGGGCCTTGGAGGATTCACCCCTCCACTTT. Supplemented by reference TRBV28 and TRBJ1-6, the full variable domain reads DVKVTQSSRYLVKRTGEKVFLECVQDMDHENMFWYRQDPGLGLRLIYFSYDVKMKEKGDIPEGYSVSREKKERFSLILESASTNQTSMYLCASREAAWALEDSPLHFGNGTRLTVT.

The sample holds one count of this clone. The rearrangement joins TRBV2 to TRBJ2-7; 9 bases map to TRBD1. Germline-derived CDR1 and CDR2 are SNHLY and FYNNEI. The CDR3 is made up of 15 amino acids. The trim removed 1 base at V and 4 bases at J, leaving 5 bases unmatched. CDR3 region: CASSEGPGQGYEQYF. The CDR3 bases are TGTGCCAGCAGTGAAGGCCCGGGACAGGGTTACGAGCAGTACTTC.

The chain is built from TRBV11-2 and TRBJ2-5; tentative D call: TRBD1 (7 bases). This CDR3 has 16 amino acids. The V gene's germline CDR1 is SGHAT and CDR2 FQNNGV. V lost 6 bases and J 5 bases, leaving 22 bases between the germline ends. The CDR3 DNA reads TGTGCCAGCAGTCTTGGGGCAGGGGGAGGTCAGGAGACCCAGTACTTC. It specifies CASSLGAGGGQETQYF.

The genes are TRBV30 and TRBJ2-1; TRBD1 agrees at 8 bases. V dropped 4 bases and J dropped 7; count of bases not matched to a gene: 9. This CDR3 region has 14 residues. The germline CDR1 and CDR2 sequences are GTSNPN and SVGIG (reference sequence). CDR3 sequence: CAWTRDRLKNEQFF. The CDR3 DNA reads as TGTGCCTGGACTAGGGACAGGTTGAAAAATGAGCAGTTCTTC. The full variable domain, rest sourced from reference TRBV30 and TRBJ2-1, is SQTIHQWPATLVQPVGSPLSLECTVEGTSNPNLYWYRQAAGRGLQLLFYSVGIGQISSEVPQNLSASRPQDRQFILSSKKLLLSDSGFYLCAWTRDRLKNEQFFGPGTRLTVL.

About this clone itself: Distinct nucleotide sequences in the sample also encode this CDR3. V is TRBV18 and J is TRBJ1-2; 8 positions agree with TRBD1. The CDR3 loop spans 14 amino acids. The germline V gene encodes CDR1 KGHSH and CDR2 LQKENI. V lost 2 bases and J lost 4; bases outside the gene matches: 3. The CDR3 region is CASSPRTGRYGYTF. CDR3 nucleotide sequence: TGTGCCAGCTCACCAAGGACAGGGCGCTATGGCTACACCTTC.

V and J are TRBV25-1 and TRBJ1-2; 10 bases are a match to TRBD1. Germline V gene sequence: CDR1 MGHDK, CDR2 SYGVNS. After removal of 3 bases from V and 8 bases from J, the junction contained 12 bases not matched to a gene. The length of the CDR3 is 16 residues. For the CDR3, the DNA is TGTGCCAGCAGTGACTACCTTGGGACAGGGGTTAAAGGCTACACCTTC. It yields the protein CASSDYLGTGVKGYTF.

This sequence joins TRBV10-3 and TRBJ2-3; 16 positions agree with TRBD2. Germline CDR1 and CDR2: ENHRY and SYGVKD. This CDR3 is built from 18 residues. Trimming cost V 10 bases and J 1 base; bases outside gene matches: 11. The CDR3 region has the DNA TGTGCCACCGACAGGGGACTAGCGGGAGGGCCCGGCACAGATACGCAGTATTTT. It encodes CATDRGLAGGPGTDTQYF.

The chain carries TRBV11-2 and TRBJ1-1, with a possible D match to TRBD1 (5 bases). Germline V gene data show CDR1 as SGHAT and CDR2 as FQNNGV. This CDR3 contains 14 residues. Trimming left V 4 bases short and J 2 bases short, with 11 bases between. The CDR3 region has the DNA TGTGCCAGCAGCTCTACGACAGTAAACACTGAAGCTTTCTTT. It is translated as CASSSTTVNTEAFF.

The CDR3 nucleotides read TGCAGCGGTCAAATTAATAGCCGAGAGCAGTACTTC. The encoded protein is CSGQINSREQYF. The rearrangement links TRBV29-1 to TRBJ2-7, with D uncertain. The germline V gene has CDR1 SQVTM and CDR2 ANQGSEA. Trimming took 7 bases from V and 7 from J, leaving 17 bases between them. There are 12 residues in the CDR3.

This rearrangement joins TRBV19 to TRBJ2-5; D may be TRBD2 (5 bases). This CDR3 comprises 13 residues. The V end was cut by 7 bases, the J end by 9 bases, with 18 bases between. Per germline, CDR1 LNHDA and CDR2 SQIVND (reference sequence). The CDR3 bases are TGTGCCAGTACCCCCCGGGGTTTTGGGGCCCAGTACTTC. The encoded protein is CASTPRGFGAQYF.

The V and J genes are TRBV19 and TRBJ1-1; D is uncertain. This CDR3 spans 15 amino acids. V was trimmed by 0 bases and J by 4 bases, leaving 12 bases between them. Germline-derived CDR1 and CDR2 are LNHDA and SQIVND (reference sequence). CDR3 sequence: CASSIDPSGGTEAFF. CDR3 DNA: TGTGCCAGTAGTATAGATCCCAGCGGTGGCACTGAAGCTTTCTTT.

The chain combines TRBV18 with TRBJ2-1, with 8 bases identical to TRBD1. The CDR3 spans 12 residues. The V segment lost 5 bases and the J segment 6 bases; nucleotides outside the gene matches: 0. From germline, CDR1 is KGHSH and CDR2 LQKENI. The DNA of the CDR3 is TGTGCCAGCTCAACAGGGGGCAATGAGCAGTTCTTC. Protein: CASSTGGNEQFF.

The gene calls are TRBV5-1 and TRBJ2-2, with D maybe TRBD1 (6 bases). This CDR3 is 16 amino acids long. V shed 4 bases and J shed 6 bases, with 19 bases lying between them. Germline V lookup: CDR1 SGHRS, CDR2 YFSETQ. The CDR3 coding sequence is TGCGCCAGCAGCCCGCAAGTACAGGGTGATGCCGGGGAGCTGTTTTTT. The encoded protein is CASSPQVQGDAGELFF.

This chain connects TRBV6-5 to TRBJ1-1; no firm D call. Germline-derived CDR1 and CDR2 are MNHEY and SVGAGI. CDR3 length equals 13 residues. V was cut by 5 bases and J by 2 bases, with 9 bases left in between. This CDR3 is CASSQHDNTEAFF. The CDR3 region has the DNA TGTGCCAGCAGTCAACACGATAACACTGAAGCTTTCTTT.

This chain connects TRBV4-3 to TRBJ1-6, with D possibly being TRBD1 (6 bases). Germline CDR1 reads LGHNA; CDR2 reads YSLEER. Between the trimmed V and J ends, which lost 4 bases and 9 bases, there was a span of 19 bases. The CDR3 contains 16 residues. The CDR3 DNA is TGCGCCAGCAGCCTCGGAAGCGGACAGATTAGTTCACCCCTCCACTTT. This encodes CASSLGSGQISSPLHF.

The chain has TRBV18 and TRBJ2-1; possible D gene TRBD2, 6 bases. The CDR3 has 14 residues. Germline-derived CDR1 and CDR2 are KGHSH and LQKENI. V was pared by 3 bases and J by 7 bases, with 13 bases between. The CDR3 coding sequence is TGTGCCAGCTCACCTTTGACTAGAACGAATGAGCAGTTCTTC. It codes for CASSPLTRTNEQFF.

The sample holds a few counts of this clone. CDR3 amino acids: CASSPLIGNTIYF. Here the CDR3 DNA reads TGTGCCAGCAGCCCCCTTATTGGAAACACCATATATTTT. The rearrangement uses TRBV11-2 and TRBJ1-3; D call uncertain. CDR3 length equals 13 residues. CDR1 and CDR2 from the germline V gene are SGHAT and FQNNGV. Trimming left V 5 bases short and J 3 bases short, with 8 bases between.

The chain has TRBV2 and TRBJ1-5; unclear D gene. The CDR3 totals 16 residues. Trimming took 4 bases from V and 0 from J, leaving 13 bases between them. Germline V gene lookup returns CDR1 SNHLY and CDR2 FYNNEI. CDR3 protein: CASSVDAGISNQPQHF. CDR3 DNA: TGTGCCAGCAGTGTTGATGCGGGAATTAGCAATCAGCCCCAGCATTTT.

This chain uses TRBV19 with TRBJ1-1; TRBD1 matches at 8 bases. Trimming took 3 bases from V and 1 from J; bases not matched to a gene: 4. The CDR3 totals 15 residues. CDR1 is LNHDA and CDR2 is SQIVND in the germline V gene (reference sequence). The CDR3 loop reads CASSMSGGGNTEAFF. In nucleotides, the CDR3 is TGTGCCAGTAGTATGTCAGGGGGCGGGAACACTGAAGCTTTCTTT.

The chain uses TRBV19 and TRBJ2-1; 14 bases map to TRBD2. From germline, CDR1 is LNHDA and CDR2 SQIVND (reference sequence). The CDR3 is 16 residues long. The J segment lost 1 base and the V segment lost 6 bases, leaving 2 bases of the junction unmatched. The CDR3 bases are TGTGCCAGTAGGGGACTAGCGGGAGAGTCCTACAATGAGCAGTTCTTC. Amino acid sequence: CASRGLAGESYNEQFF.

The rearrangement links TRBV24-1 to TRBJ1-5; no reliable D call. CDR1 and CDR2 from the germline V gene are KGHDR and SFDVKD. CDR3 size: 14 residues. The V end lost 0 bases, the J end lost 9 bases, and 11 bases lay between the germline ends. Written as DNA, the CDR3 is TGTGCCACCAGTGATTTGCACGATGCGCGGCCCCAGCATTTT. Translated, it gives CATSDLHDARPQHF.

This chain links TRBV28 with TRBJ1-2; 7 nucleotides agree with TRBD1. This CDR3 is 13 amino acids long. V shed 2 bases and J 6 bases; nucleotides not matched to a gene: 3. Germline V gene sequence: CDR1 MDHEN, CDR2 SYDVKM. The CDR3 DNA reads as TGTGCCAGCAGTTTACAGGGGGGCAATGGCTACACCTTC. It translates to CASSLQGGNGYTF.

A note on this clone: At the DNA level, this CDR3 is encoded by other sequences in the same sample as well. The rearrangement joins TRBV18 to TRBJ2-7, with a possible D match to TRBD1 (5 bases). CDR3 length: 13 residues. Per the germline V gene, CDR1 is KGHSH and CDR2 is LQKENI. V lost 3 bases, J lost 3 bases, and 9 bases lay in between. This CDR3 reads CASSPPGHYEQYF. In DNA, the CDR3 is TGTGCCAGCTCACCTCCCGGACACTACGAGCAGTACTTC.

The gene calls are TRBV9 and TRBJ2-1; 9 bases line up with TRBD2. After removal of 1 base from V and 7 bases from J, the junction contained 9 bases not matched to a gene. The CDR3 covers 16 residues. Germline CDR1 and CDR2: SGDLS and YYNGEE. The CDR3 spells CASSVSWGLAQNEQFF. DNA for the CDR3: TGTGCCAGCAGCGTAAGTTGGGGACTAGCTCAGAATGAGCAGTTCTTC.

The J gene is TRBJ2-1, the V gene TRBV7-2, with a tentative D call TRBD2 (5 bases). The germline CDR1 and CDR2 sequences are SGHTA and FQGNSA. V was clipped by 5 bases and J by 0 bases, with 11 bases between them. This CDR3 region has 15 residues. DNA for the CDR3: TGTGCCAGCAGCAAGGACTCGAGCTCCTACAATGAGCAGTTCTTC. It is translated as CASSKDSSSYNEQFF.

This clone was recorded once. The gene calls are TRBV29-1 and TRBJ1-3, with 8 bases matching TRBD1. The V gene's germline CDR1 is SQVTM and CDR2 ANQGSEA. The CDR3 sequence is 13 residues long. V shed 3 bases, J shed 4 bases, and the junction held 2 bases outside the gene matches. Here the CDR3 reads CSVDGQGGNTIYF. As DNA, the CDR3 is TGCAGCGTTGATGGACAGGGAGGAAACACCATATATTTT.

J is TRBJ1-4 and V is TRBV6-6; 8 positions agree with TRBD1. This CDR3 has 15 amino acids. Losses at the gene ends were 5 bases for V and 7 bases for J; bases not matched to a gene: 9. In germline, CDR1 is MNHNY, CDR2 SVGAGI (reference sequence). The CDR3: CASSKDRGGGEKLFF. In DNA, the CDR3 is TGTGCCAGCAGTAAAGACAGGGGCGGAGGTGAAAAACTGTTTTTT.

This clone turned up a few times. The chain uses TRBV7-6 and TRBJ2-1, with 7 bases fitting TRBD1. The CDR3 spans 13 residues. After removal of 8 bases from V and 4 bases from J, the junction contained 5 bases not matched to a gene. Germline CDR1 and CDR2: SGHVS and FNYEAQ. The DNA of the CDR3 is TGTGCCAGCGGGACAGACATTTACAATGAGCAGTTCTTC. Its translation is CASGTDIYNEQFF. The full variable domain, its missing parts supplied by reference TRBV7-6 and TRBJ2-1, is GAGVSQSPRYKVTKRGQDVALRCDPISGHVSLYWYRQALGQGPEFLTYFNYEAQQDKSGLPNDRFSAERPEGSISTLTIQRTEQRDSAMYRCASGTDIYNEQFFGPGTRLTVL.

A word on this clone: One end of the junction is discordant with germline, which a read error may explain. Other DNA sequences in the same sample also yield this CDR3. J is TRBJ2-6 and V is TRBV27; perhaps TRBD1 as D (5 bases). The CDR3 totals 16 residues. CDR1 MNHEY and CDR2 SMNVEV come from the germline V gene (reference sequence). The CDR3 is CASSLSGPSGANVLTF. The DNA of the CDR3 is TGTGCCAGCAGTTTATCTGGGCCCTCTGGGGCCAACGTCTTGACTTTC.

The gene calls are TRBV7-8 and TRBJ2-7, with 8 bases matching TRBD1. The CDR3 runs to 16 residues. CDR1 and CDR2 from the germline V gene are SGHVS and FQNEAQ. The ends lost 5 bases at V and 2 bases at J; junction bases unmatched: 11. Written as DNA, the CDR3 is TGTGCCAGCAGCCCCAGCACAGGGGGGAAGACCTACGAGCAGTACTTC. Its protein is CASSPSTGGKTYEQYF.